One sample yielded the 31 T cell receptor beta chains listed below, sequenced in a study of blood T cell repertoires in COVID-19. Sequencing used immunoSEQ multiplex PCR; TCRdb keeps in-frame clones, though not all of them. The table includes under 250,000 clones, 70% to 90% detected once. Specimen: PBMCs or T cells enriched from blood (not recorded which). These receptor sequences come from a woman between 50 and 59 years old with acute COVID-19.

The chain combines TRBV11-2 with TRBJ2-7, with D possibly TRBD2 on 5 matching bases. Germline assignment: CDR1 SGHAT and CDR2 FQNNGV. The CDR3 runs to 15 residues. Trimming cost V 4 bases and J 2 bases, with 15 bases left between them. CDR3 DNA sequence: TGTGCCAGCAGCTGGACTGCCGAGGAGGCCTACGAGCAGTACTTC. Its translation: CASSWTAEEAYEQYF.

V is TRBV10-3 and J is TRBJ1-3; the D gene is possibly TRBD1 (5 bases). With 3 bases removed from V and 0 bases from J, the gap between germline ends came to 6 bases. The germline V gene has CDR1 ENHRY and CDR2 SYGVKD. The CDR3 spans 14 residues. The CDR3 nucleotides are TGTGCCATCAGTGAACAGGTCTCTGGAAACACCATATATTTT. The encoded protein is CAISEQVSGNTIYF.

The gene calls are TRBV6-2 or TRBV6-3 and TRBJ2-6; no clear D. Trimming removed 4 bases at V and 3 bases at J, with 13 bases between. Germline V gene data show CDR1 as MNHEY and CDR2 as SVGEGT. The CDR3 runs to 16 residues. The CDR3 nucleotides read TGTGCCAGCAGTTTCGTCCAGGCCAATGGGGCCAACGTCCTGACTTTC. This sequence encodes CASSFVQANGANVLTF.

The gene calls are TRBV7-2 and TRBJ1-5, with 8 positions matching TRBD1. This CDR3 comprises 13 residues. Germline V lookup: CDR1 SGHTA, CDR2 FQGNSA. The V gene end was trimmed by 10 bases and the J gene end by 4 bases; junction bases not matched to a gene: 6. For the CDR3, the DNA is TGTGCCACCGGGACAGGAGGTAATCAGCCCCAGCATTTT. It translates to CATGTGGNQPQHF. The entire variable domain, with the rest obtained from reference TRBV7-2 and TRBJ1-5, is as follows: GAGVSQSPSNKVTEKGKDVELRCDPISGHTALYWYRQSLGQGLEFLIYFQGNSAPDKSGLPSDRFSAERTGGSVSTLTIQRTQQEDSAVYLCATGTGGNQPQHFGDGTRLSIL.

This clone was found a few times. DNA for the CDR3: TGCGCCAGCAGTGATACTAGCGTGGATGAGCAGTTCTTC. The encoded protein is CASSDTSVDEQFF. The chain recombines TRBV10-1 with TRBJ2-1; 7 nucleotides match TRBD2. Germline V gene data show CDR1 as WNHNN and CDR2 as SYGVQD (reference sequence). V lost 3 bases and J lost 8; bases outside the gene matches: 4. This CDR3 spans 13 amino acids.

The V and J genes are TRBV5-1 and TRBJ1-4; perhaps TRBD1 as D (6 bases). CDR1 SGHRS and CDR2 YFSETQ come from the germline V gene. The CDR3 extends over 16 amino acids. Between the trimmed V and J ends, which lost 3 bases and 5 bases, there was a span of 17 bases. CDR3 sequence (DNA): TGCGCCAGCAGCTGGGGGGACACGGGAGGAAATGAAAAACTGTTTTTT. It is translated as CASSWGDTGGNEKLFF.

V and J are TRBV5-1 and TRBJ1-1; no firm D call. There are 14 residues in the CDR3. Germline values: CDR1 SGHRS, CDR2 YFSETQ. V gave up 4 bases and J gave up 4 bases, with 14 bases separating them. In nucleotides, the CDR3 is TGCGCCAGCAGCCCCATAGACCCGGGCACTGAAGCTTTCTTT. This sequence encodes CASSPIDPGTEAFF.

Of note for this clone: Within the sample, other DNA sequences also encode this same CDR3. This chain joins TRBV9 and TRBJ1-1, with TRBD1 identical over 7 bases. The junction had 4 bases not matched to a gene; V was cut back by 0 bases and J by 5 bases. This CDR3 has 14 amino acids. The germline V gene has CDR1 SGDLS and CDR2 YYNGEE. As DNA, the CDR3 is TGTGCCAGCAGCGTAGGTCCAGGGGGGACTGAAGCTTTCTTT. Its translation: CASSVGPGGTEAFF.

The V call is TRBV6-5, the J call TRBJ1-1; 8 bases line up with TRBD1. Germline V gene sequence: CDR1 MNHEY, CDR2 SVGAGI. This CDR3 has 13 residues. The J segment lost 3 bases and the V segment lost 5 bases, leaving 2 bases of the junction unmatched. The CDR3 protein is CASSTTGDTEAFF. CDR3 coding DNA: TGTGCCAGCAGTACGACAGGGGACACTGAAGCTTTCTTT.

This rearrangement joins TRBV7-2 to TRBJ2-3; 9 bases map to TRBD2. V was pared by 5 bases and J by 1 base, with 4 bases of the junction left unmatched. Germline-derived CDR1 and CDR2 are SGHTA and FQGNSA. The CDR3 covers 15 residues. The CDR3 here is CASSPQRGGTDTQYF. The CDR3, as DNA: TGTGCCAGCAGCCCCCAGCGGGGGGGCACAGATACGCAGTATTTT.

V gene TRBV7-2 combines with J gene TRBJ1-6; D uncertain. The CDR3 loop spans 16 amino acids. The germline CDR1 and CDR2 sequences are SGHTA and FQGNSA. Trimming pared 2 bases from V and 7 bases from J, leaving 15 bases between. DNA for the CDR3: TGTGCCAGCAGCTTATTGGGTGGAACCGGGAATTCACCCCTCCACTTT. Translation: CASSLLGGTGNSPLHF.

The J gene is TRBJ1-1, the V gene TRBV10-3; D not resolved. Germline assignment: CDR1 ENHRY and CDR2 SYGVKD. CDR3 length: 14 residues. Between the trimmed V and J ends, which lost 3 bases and 1 base, there was a span of 9 bases. The CDR3 reads CAISEVGGNTEAFF. The DNA of the CDR3 is TGTGCCATCAGTGAAGTAGGCGGGAACACTGAAGCTTTCTTT.

This chain joins TRBV19 and TRBJ2-3, with 11 bases identical to TRBD2. The ends lost 6 bases at V and 4 bases at J; junction bases unmatched: 15. The length of the CDR3 is 18 residues. Germline loops: CDR1 LNHDA, CDR2 SQIVND (reference sequence). The CDR3 reads CASSRGLAGGQKPDTQYF. The CDR3, as DNA: TGTGCCAGTAGCCGCGGATTAGCGGGGGGGCAGAAGCCAGATACGCAGTATTTT.

This rearrangement joins TRBV5-1 to TRBJ1-2, with TRBD1 matching 8 bases. Germline values: CDR1 SGHRS, CDR2 YFSETQ. This CDR3 contains 14 residues. Trimming cost V 1 base and J 5 bases; bases outside gene matches: 4. CDR3 sequence reads: CASSLSDREYGYTF. The DNA for the CDR3 is TGCGCCAGCAGCTTGTCGGACAGGGAGTATGGCTACACCTTC.

This sequence joins TRBV4-3 and TRBJ1-2, with D perhaps TRBD1 (5 bases). Germline values: CDR1 LGHNA, CDR2 YSLEER. Trimming removed 0 bases from V and 0 bases from J, with 8 bases in between. There are 15 residues in the CDR3. The CDR3 loop is CASSQEEGTNYGYTF. CDR3 coding DNA: TGCGCCAGCAGCCAAGAGGAGGGGACTAACTATGGCTACACCTTC.

The chain joins TRBV2 to TRBJ2-2, with 8 bases matching TRBD1. V dropped 4 bases and J dropped 0; count of bases not matched to a gene: 1. The germline V gene has CDR1 SNHLY and CDR2 FYNNEI. This CDR3 has 15 residues. The CDR3 loop reads CASSGQGSNTGELFF. The CDR3 coding sequence is TGTGCCAGCAGTGGACAGGGGTCGAACACCGGGGAGCTGTTTTTT.

With regard to this clone: The sample contains more than one DNA sequence encoding this CDR3. This sequence joins TRBV30 and TRBJ1-4, with 12 bases fitting TRBD1. V was clipped by 3 bases and J by 8 bases; unmatched bases: 4. The CDR3 length is 14 residues. Germline CDR1 reads GTSNPN; CDR2 reads SVGIG (reference sequence). The CDR3 is CAWSPGTGGEKLFF. The CDR3 bases are TGTGCCTGGAGCCCAGGGACAGGGGGCGAAAAACTGTTTTTT. The full variable domain, with the rest looked up from reference TRBV30 and TRBJ1-4, is SQTIHQWPATLVQPVGSPLSLECTVEGTSNPNLYWYRQAAGRGLQLLFYSVGIGQISSEVPQNLSASRPQDRQFILSSKKLLLSDSGFYLCAWSPGTGGEKLFFGSGTQLSVL.

Details on this clone: The sample holds other DNA sequences that translate to the same CDR3. The chain links TRBV5-1 to TRBJ1-1; maybe TRBD1 (6 bases). This CDR3 comprises 13 residues. Trimming left V 3 bases short and J 2 bases short, with 8 bases between. The germline CDR1 and CDR2 sequences are SGHRS and YFSETQ. CDR3 loop: CASSSQGNTEAFF. In DNA, the CDR3 is TGCGCCAGCAGCTCACAGGGTAACACTGAAGCTTTCTTT. The variable domain in full, with the rest retrieved from reference TRBV5-1 and TRBJ1-1, is KAGVTQTPRYLIKTRGQQVTLSCSPISGHRSVSWYQQTPGQGLQFLFEYFSETQRNKGNFPGRFSGRQFSNSRSEMNVSTLELGDSALYLCASSSQGNTEAFFGQGTRLTVV.

V and J are TRBV6-6 and TRBJ1-5, with TRBD1 as a possible D gene (5 bases). V dropped 5 bases and J dropped 4 bases, with 9 bases sitting between them. Germline CDR1 is MNHNY and CDR2 is SVGAGI (reference sequence). The CDR3 contains 13 residues. The CDR3 region has the DNA TGTGCCAGCAGTGCCCAGGGTAATCAGCCCCAGCATTTT. It translates to CASSAQGNQPQHF.

A few counts support this clone. The CDR3 DNA sequence: TGTGCCAGCAGTTGGGACAGGGGCAATGAGCAGTTCTTC. It specifies CASSWDRGNEQFF. The rearrangement uses TRBV28 and TRBJ2-1, with 10 bases lining up with TRBD1. Per germline, CDR1 MDHEN and CDR2 SYDVKM. The CDR3 sequence is 13 residues long. Germline trimming cut 4 bases from V and 6 bases from J; bases unmatched to any gene: 0.

The V call is TRBV7-8, the J call TRBJ1-1, with 12 bases matching TRBD1. Germline V gene data show CDR1 as SGHVS and CDR2 as FQNEAQ. Losses at the gene ends were 7 bases for V and 0 bases for J; bases not matched to a gene: 6. The CDR3 loop spans 16 amino acids. The CDR3 protein is CASTSGTGGLNTEAFF. The CDR3 DNA reads as TGTGCCAGCACATCCGGGACAGGGGGCTTGAACACTGAAGCTTTCTTT. The whole variable domain, filled in from reference TRBV7-8 and TRBJ1-1, reads GAGVSQSPRYKVAKRGQDVALRCDPISGHVSLFWYQQALGQGPEFLTYFQNEAQLDKSGLPSDRFFAERPEGSVSTLKIQRTQQEDSAVYLCASTSGTGGLNTEAFFGQGTRLTVV.

The J gene is TRBJ2-7, the V gene TRBV14; 7 bases match TRBD2. Trimming at V came to 4 bases and at J to 1 base, leaving 10 bases not matched to a gene. The CDR3 totals 16 residues. The germline gives CDR1 SGHDN, CDR2 FVKESK. DNA for the CDR3: TGTGCCAGCAGCCGTAAGAGCGGGGCCTTGTCCTACGAGCAGTACTTC. It specifies CASSRKSGALSYEQYF.

The gene calls are TRBV6-1 and TRBJ2-1; no firm D call. CDR3 length: 12 residues. From germline, CDR1 is MNHNS and CDR2 SASEGT. V dropped 2 bases and J dropped 3 bases, with 2 bases sitting between them. CDR3 nucleotide sequence: TGTGCCAGCAGTGAACACTACAATGAGCAGTTCTTC. It is translated as CASSEHYNEQFF.

The gene calls are TRBV7-2 and TRBJ1-1, with TRBD1 identical over 9 bases. Per germline, CDR1 SGHTA and CDR2 FQGNSA. This CDR3 comprises 17 residues. Trimming at V came to 4 bases and at J to 5 bases, leaving 14 bases not matched to a gene. CDR3 sequence reads: CASSSNRGLRLTTEAFF. CDR3 coding DNA: TGTGCCAGCAGCTCGAACAGGGGGCTTAGGTTAACGACTGAAGCTTTCTTT.

CDR3 DNA sequence: TGTGCCAGCAGCTTATTCAGCGTTGGTGGCGAGCAGTACTTC. Translating it yields CASSLFSVGGEQYF. The chain couples TRBV11-2 to TRBJ2-7; D is unclear. V dropped 2 bases and J dropped 6 bases, with 14 bases sitting between them. In germline, CDR1 is SGHAT, CDR2 FQNNGV. This CDR3 comprises 14 residues.

The table lists this clone with many counts. V gene TRBV25-1 combines with J gene TRBJ1-6, with TRBD1 matching over 9 bases. Germline loops: CDR1 MGHDK, CDR2 SYGVNS. The V segment lost 10 bases and the J segment 6 bases; nucleotides outside the gene matches: 10. There are 15 residues in the CDR3. The chain's CDR3 is CATNSGQGSNSPLHF. The CDR3 DNA is TGTGCCACCAACTCCGGACAGGGGAGTAATTCACCCCTCCACTTT. Full variable domain (missing parts from reference TRBV25-1 and TRBJ1-6): EADIYQTPRYLVIGTGKKITLECSQTMGHDKMYWYQQDPGMELHLIHYSYGVNSTEKGDLSSESTVSRIRTEHFPLTLESARPSHTSQYLCATNSGQGSNSPLHFGNGTRLTVT.

DNA of the CDR3: TGTGCCAGCAGGGGACAGCCTAATCAGCCCCAGCATTTT. This gives the protein CASRGQPNQPQHF. This chain joins TRBV25-1 and TRBJ1-5; 7 positions agree with TRBD1. The CDR3 runs 13 residues. After removal of 6 bases from V and 4 bases from J, the junction contained 3 bases not matched to a gene. Germline V gives CDR1 MGHDK, CDR2 SYGVNS.

CDR3 nucleotide sequence: TGTGCCAGTAGTATTCGGGGATACGAGCAGTACTTC. Amino acid sequence: CASSIRGYEQYF. This chain connects TRBV19 to TRBJ2-7, with D possibly being TRBD2 (5 bases). The germline gives CDR1 LNHDA, CDR2 SQIVND (reference sequence). Trimming took 3 bases from V and 4 from J, leaving 7 bases between them. The CDR3 loop spans 12 amino acids.

This chain joins TRBV3-1 (or the pseudogene TRBV3-2) and TRBJ2-1; 14 bases line up with TRBD2. J was trimmed by 7 bases and V by 4 bases; bases with no gene match: 3. This CDR3 has 15 amino acids. Germline V gives CDR1 LGHDT, CDR2 YNNKEL (reference sequence). The CDR3 reads CASSPGTSGGNEQFF. The CDR3 DNA reads as TGTGCCAGCAGCCCCGGGACTAGCGGGGGTAATGAGCAGTTCTTC.

The chain joins TRBV7-2 to TRBJ2-7, with 7 bases fitting TRBD1. V dropped 3 bases and J dropped 3; count of bases not matched to a gene: 2. Germline CDR1 SGHTA, CDR2 FQGNSA. The CDR3 is 13 amino acids. CDR3 DNA sequence: TGTGCCAGCAGCTTCCCAGGGGGCTACGAGCAGTACTTC. Translated, it gives CASSFPGGYEQYF.

This clone has only a few counts. The chain uses TRBV19 and TRBJ1-5, with 10 bases lining up with TRBD1. Germline V gene lookup returns CDR1 LNHDA and CDR2 SQIVND (reference sequence). The length of the CDR3 is 16 residues. The trim removed 5 bases at V and 3 bases at J, leaving 7 bases unmatched. The CDR3 here is CASSSRQGANNQPQHF. For the CDR3, the DNA is TGTGCCAGTAGTTCCAGACAGGGGGCAAACAATCAGCCCCAGCATTTT.